Given below is one T cell receptor (beta chain) in context. Antigen specificity is unknown. The record originates from a study of T cell repertoires in cytomegalovirus infection. Across the whole study: Recently identified HLA-C-restricted CMV epitopes were used, and well-studied HLA-B-restricted CMV epitopes were used as well. CMV infection together with matching HLA type was indicated by public TCR beta signatures.

In TCRdb, the reads were re-called with MiXCR into one record per CDR3 protein. Of hundreds of thousands of distinct CDR3 sequences listed, roughly 30% are singletons. Findings and caveats of the study: Summed frequency of shared TCR beta families picked out CMV carriers who also had the relevant HLA.

J was trimmed by 5 bases and V by 6 bases; bases with no gene match: 6. The V gene's germline CDR1 is LNHDA and CDR2 SQIVND (reference sequence). CDR3 length equals 14 residues. The J gene is TRBJ1-1, the V gene TRBV19; 10 positions match TRBD1. This clonotype was sampled from a human donor in good health (CMV status not recorded). Some clones in this sample may be carry-over from other donors' samples. Material: cultured CD8+ T cells from PBMCs, obtained from culture after CMV antigen stimulation. The CDR3 sequence is CASREPGQGTEAFF. The CDR3, as DNA: TGTGCCAGTAGGGAGCCGGGACAGGGGACTGAAGCTTTCTTT.